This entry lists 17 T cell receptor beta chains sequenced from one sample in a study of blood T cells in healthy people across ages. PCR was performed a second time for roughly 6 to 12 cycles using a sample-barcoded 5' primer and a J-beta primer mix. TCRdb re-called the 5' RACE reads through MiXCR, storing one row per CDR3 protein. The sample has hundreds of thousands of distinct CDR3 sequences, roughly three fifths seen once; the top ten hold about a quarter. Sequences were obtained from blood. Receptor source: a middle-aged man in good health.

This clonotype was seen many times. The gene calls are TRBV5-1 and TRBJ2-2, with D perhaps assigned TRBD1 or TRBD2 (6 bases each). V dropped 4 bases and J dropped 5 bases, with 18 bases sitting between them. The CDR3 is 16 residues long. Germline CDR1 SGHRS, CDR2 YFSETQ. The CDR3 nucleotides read TGCGCCAGCAGCATGGGGGCTAGCGTACGTACCGGGGAGCTGTTTTTT. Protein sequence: CASSMGASVRTGELFF. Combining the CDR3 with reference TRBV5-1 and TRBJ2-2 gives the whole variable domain KAGVTQTPRYLIKTRGQQVTLSCSPISGHRSVSWYQQTPGQGLQFLFEYFSETQRNKGNFPGRFSGRQFSNSRSEMNVSTLELGDSALYLCASSMGASVRTGELFFGEGSRLTVL.

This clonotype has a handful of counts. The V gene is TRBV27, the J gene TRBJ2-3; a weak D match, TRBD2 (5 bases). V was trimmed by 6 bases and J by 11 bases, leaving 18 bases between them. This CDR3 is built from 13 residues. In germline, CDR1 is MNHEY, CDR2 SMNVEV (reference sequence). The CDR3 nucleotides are TGTGCCAGCAGCCCCGGGCTCGGGGTGCAGCAGTATTTT. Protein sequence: CASSPGLGVQQYF.

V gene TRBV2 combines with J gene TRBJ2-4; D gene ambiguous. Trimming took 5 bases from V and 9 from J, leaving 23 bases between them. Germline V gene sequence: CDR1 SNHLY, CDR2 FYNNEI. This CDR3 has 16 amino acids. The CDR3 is CASSTPEHRPNGIQYF. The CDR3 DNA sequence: TGTGCCAGCAGTACACCCGAACACCGGCCTAACGGCATTCAGTACTTC.

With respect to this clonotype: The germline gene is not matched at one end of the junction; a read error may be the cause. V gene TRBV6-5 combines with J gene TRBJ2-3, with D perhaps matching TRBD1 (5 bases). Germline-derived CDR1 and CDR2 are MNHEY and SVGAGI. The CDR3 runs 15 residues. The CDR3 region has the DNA TGTGCCAGCAGTTGGGCAGGGATTAGCAAAGATACGCAGTATTTT. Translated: CASSWAGISKDTQYF.

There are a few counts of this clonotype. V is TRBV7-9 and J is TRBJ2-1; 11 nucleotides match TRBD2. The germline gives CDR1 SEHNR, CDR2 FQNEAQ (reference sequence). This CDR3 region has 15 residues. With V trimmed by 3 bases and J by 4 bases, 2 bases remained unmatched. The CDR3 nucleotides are TGTGCCAGCAGCTTGATAGCGGGAGGGTACAATGAGCAGTTCTTC. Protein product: CASSLIAGGYNEQFF.

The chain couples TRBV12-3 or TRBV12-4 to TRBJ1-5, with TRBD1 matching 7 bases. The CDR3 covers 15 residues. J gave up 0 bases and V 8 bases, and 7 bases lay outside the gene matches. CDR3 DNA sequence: TGTGCCAGCGGTCGGGACAGAGATAGCAATCAGCCCCAGCATTTT. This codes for CASGRDRDSNQPQHF.

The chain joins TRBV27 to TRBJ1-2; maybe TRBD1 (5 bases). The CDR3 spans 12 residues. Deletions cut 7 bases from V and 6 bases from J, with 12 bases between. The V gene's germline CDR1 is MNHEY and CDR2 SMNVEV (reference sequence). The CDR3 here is CASTPRGDGYTF. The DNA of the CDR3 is TGTGCCAGCACCCCCCGGGGGGATGGCTACACCTTC.

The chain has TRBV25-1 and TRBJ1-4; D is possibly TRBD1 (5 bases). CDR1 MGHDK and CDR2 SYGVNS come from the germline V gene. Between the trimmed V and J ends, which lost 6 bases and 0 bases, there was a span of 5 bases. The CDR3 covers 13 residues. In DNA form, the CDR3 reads TGTGCCAGCAGAGGGGCAACTAATGAAAAACTGTTTTTT. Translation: CASRGATNEKLFF.

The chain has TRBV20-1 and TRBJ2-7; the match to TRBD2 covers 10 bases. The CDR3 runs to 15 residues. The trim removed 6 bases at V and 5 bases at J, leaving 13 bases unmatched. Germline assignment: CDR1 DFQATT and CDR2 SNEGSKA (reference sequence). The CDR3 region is CSALNPGLAGDEQYF. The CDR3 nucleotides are TGCAGTGCCCTAAACCCCGGGCTAGCGGGAGACGAGCAGTACTTC.

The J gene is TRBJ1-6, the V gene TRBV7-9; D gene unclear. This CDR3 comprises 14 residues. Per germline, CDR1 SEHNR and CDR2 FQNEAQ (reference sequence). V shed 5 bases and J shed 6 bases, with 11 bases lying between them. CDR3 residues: CASSPLPANSPLHF. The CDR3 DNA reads TGTGCCAGCAGCCCACTTCCGGCTAATTCACCCCTCCACTTT.

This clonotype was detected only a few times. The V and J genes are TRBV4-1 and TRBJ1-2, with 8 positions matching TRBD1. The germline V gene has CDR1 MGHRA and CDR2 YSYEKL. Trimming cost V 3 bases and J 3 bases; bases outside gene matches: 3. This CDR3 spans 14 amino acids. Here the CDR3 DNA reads TGCGCCAGCAGCCAGACGACAGGGGACTATGGCTACACCTTC. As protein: CASSQTTGDYGYTF.

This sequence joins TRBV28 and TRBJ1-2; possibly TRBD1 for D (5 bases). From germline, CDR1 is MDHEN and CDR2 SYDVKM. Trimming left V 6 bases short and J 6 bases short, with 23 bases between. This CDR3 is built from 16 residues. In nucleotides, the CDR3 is TGTGCCAGCAGGTTCCCCCCCCCCAGGACAAGCAATGGCTACACCTTC. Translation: CASRFPPPRTSNGYTF.

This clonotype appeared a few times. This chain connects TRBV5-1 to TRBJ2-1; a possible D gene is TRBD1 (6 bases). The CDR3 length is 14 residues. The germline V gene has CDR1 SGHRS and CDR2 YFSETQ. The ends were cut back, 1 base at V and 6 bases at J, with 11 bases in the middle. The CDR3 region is CASSLTGWGNEQFF. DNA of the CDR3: TGCGCCAGCAGCTTGACAGGGTGGGGCAATGAGCAGTTCTTC.

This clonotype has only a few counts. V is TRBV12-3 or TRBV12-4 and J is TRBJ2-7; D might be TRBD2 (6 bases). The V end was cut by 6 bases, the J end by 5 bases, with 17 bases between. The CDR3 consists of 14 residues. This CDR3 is CASRFSPSAHEQYF. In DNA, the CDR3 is TGTGCCAGCAGATTCTCGCCTAGCGCTCACGAGCAGTACTTC.

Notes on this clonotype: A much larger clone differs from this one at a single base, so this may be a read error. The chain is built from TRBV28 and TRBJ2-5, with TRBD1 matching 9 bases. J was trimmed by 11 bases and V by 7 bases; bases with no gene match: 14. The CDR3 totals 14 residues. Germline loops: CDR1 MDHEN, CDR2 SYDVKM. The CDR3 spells CASNRDRVLNEQYF. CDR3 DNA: TGTGCCAGCAATAGGGACAGGGTCCTCAATGAGCAGTACTTC.

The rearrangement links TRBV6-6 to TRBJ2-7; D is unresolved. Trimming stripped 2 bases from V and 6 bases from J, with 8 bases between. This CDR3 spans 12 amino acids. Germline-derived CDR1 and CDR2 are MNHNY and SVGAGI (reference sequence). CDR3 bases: TGTGCCAGCAGTTACGCCCGATGCGAGCAGTACTTC. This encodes CASSYARCEQYF.

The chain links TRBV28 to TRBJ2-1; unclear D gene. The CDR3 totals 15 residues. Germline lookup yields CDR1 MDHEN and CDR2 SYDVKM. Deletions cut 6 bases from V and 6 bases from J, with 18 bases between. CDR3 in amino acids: CASSHPPGYSNEQFF. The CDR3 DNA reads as TGTGCCAGCAGCCACCCTCCCGGGTATAGCAATGAGCAGTTCTTC.